This TCR beta chain was captured in a study of cytomegalovirus exposure and HLA in healthy donors. Study-wide results and limits: High specificity and sensitivity for cytomegalovirus status were reported for the classifier. Presence/absence analysis assumed near-uniform sequencing depth across donors.

Primers: 60 Vbeta forward and 13 Jbeta reverse. Some clones are missing from TCRdb's copy, which holds only in-frame ones; the method was immunoSEQ multiplex PCR. Among around 210,000 clones listed, 78% were seen once. This clone was recorded only once. Its antigen is unidentified. V was clipped by 5 bases and J by 6 bases, with 20 bases between them. In germline, CDR1 is MNHEY, CDR2 SMNVEV (reference sequence). The CDR3 sequence is 16 residues long. The sequence was obtained from a boy between 5 and 17 years old in good health and CMV-seronegative. This chain joins TRBV27 and TRBJ2-1; possibly TRBD2 for D (7 bases). Material: PBMCs. The chain's CDR3 is CASSSPAPRGLNEQFF. For the CDR3, the DNA is TGTGCCAGCAGTAGTCCAGCCCCGCGGGGGCTCAATGAGCAGTTCTTC.